The TCR beta chain under discussion was sequenced for a study of cytomegalovirus exposure and HLA in healthy donors. Study findings and constraints: Later analysis showed TCR association rates varying by HLA locus, highest for DRB1 and lowest for HLA-C. A few CMV-associated chains proved CMV antigen-specific in vitro. Per published accounts, TCR beta sequences correctly predicted the HLA-A and HLA-B alleles of most subjects. Analysis was performed later, and it showed HLA-associated TCR beta chains to be more clonally expanded than equally common others.

The PCR used 60 Vbeta and 13 Jbeta primers. Data came from immunoSEQ multiplex PCR; TCRdb stores just in-frame clones and leaves some out. This table holds some 150,000 clones, 83% found once. As to this clone: What it binds is not known.

The CDR3 loop spans 11 amino acids. The V end lost 10 bases, the J end lost 13 bases, and 16 bases lay between the germline ends. Germline assignment: CDR1 SNHLY and CDR2 FYNNEI. The clonotype originates from a man aged 40-55 years in good health and CMV-seronegative. The sample consisted of PBMCs. The chain combines TRBV2 with TRBJ2-2; TRBD1 is a possible D gene (6 bases). The CDR3 is CATLRQVGLFF. The DNA for the CDR3 is TGTGCCACCCTACGACAGGTTGGGCTGTTTTTT.